These 4 T cell receptor beta chains came from one sample sequenced in a study of molecular identifiers for immune sequencing clone quantification. TCRdb ran MiXCR on the PCR reads and lists one entry per CDR3 protein. This table holds approximately 630,000 distinct CDR3 sequences, 25% found once. Sequenced: naive CD8+ T cells from blood, with Jurkat cell RNA spiked in. As for subset: FACS-sorted CD8+CD4-CCR7+CD45RA+ naive T cells. The receptors stem from a human donor in good health. Some libraries in this study had Jurkat cell RNA spiked in.

This clonotype was observed at least ten times. The chain links TRBV9 to TRBJ2-2; D unresolved. Germline V gene lookup returns CDR1 SGDLS and CDR2 YYNGEE. The CDR3 runs to 13 residues. The V end lost 4 bases, the J end lost 2 bases, and 6 bases lay between the germline ends. CDR3 protein: CASSLINTGELFF. In DNA form, the CDR3 reads TGTGCCAGCAGCCTAATAAACACCGGGGAGCTGTTTTTT.

For this clonotype: An end of the junction differs from the germline gene, which may be a read error. The CDR3 sequence: CASSFRSTDTRCF. CDR3 DNA: TGTGCCAGCAGCTTTAGGAGCACAGATACGCGGTGTTTT. This chain connects TRBV7-8 to TRBJ2-3; D remains ambiguous. This CDR3 spans 13 amino acids. Germline CDR1 reads SGHVS; CDR2 reads FQNEAQ.

V is TRBV12-3 or TRBV12-4 and J is TRBJ2-5; TRBD2 matches 8 bases. V was clipped by 4 bases and J by 5 bases; unmatched bases: 12. The CDR3 is 16 residues long. This chain's CDR3 is CASSSSASGPGETQYF. Here the CDR3 DNA reads TGTGCCAGCAGTTCATCGGCTAGCGGGCCCGGGGAGACCCAGTACTTC.

This chain joins TRBV30 and TRBJ1-1; no firm D call. This CDR3 has 13 amino acids. CDR1 is GTSNPN, CDR2 SVGIG, per germline (reference sequence). The V gene lost 0 bases and the J gene lost 6 bases, with 11 bases spanning the gap. CDR3 sequence reads: CAWSVGGNSEAFF. The CDR3 DNA reads as TGTGCCTGGAGTGTAGGAGGAAACTCTGAAGCTTTCTTT.